This T cell receptor beta chain was documented in a study of cytomegalovirus exposure and HLA in healthy donors. It was with 60 Vbeta and 13 Jbeta primers that the PCR ran. TCRdb's table, derived via immunoSEQ multiplex PCR, lists solely in-frame clones and lacks some. The sample holds about 130,000 clones, roughly two thirds seen once. CDR1 and CDR2 from the germline V gene are SQVTM and ANQGSEA. CDR3 length equals 14 residues. Study-level findings and limits: The authors listed approximately 160 TCR beta chains as cytomegalovirus-associated. Under in vitro conditions, three CMV-associated chains were confirmed as specific for CMV antigens.

Comments on this clone: Its antigen remains unknown.

It was healthy bone marrow donors who served as donors. The sample consisted of PBMCs. This clonotype was sampled from a man aged 30 to 45 in good health and CMV-seropositive. The V call is TRBV29-1, the J call TRBJ2-7; D is perhaps TRBD1 (7 bases). DNA for the CDR3: TGCAGGTACTCAGGGGGGACACCCCCCTACGAGCAGTACTTC. Protein: CRYSGGTPPYEQYF.